This T cell receptor (beta chain) was captured by sequencing in a study of T cell changes during pregnancy in multiple sclerosis. The CDR3 has 13 residues. CDR1 is SGHAT and CDR2 is FQNNGV in the germline V gene. Trimming pared 0 bases from V and 3 bases from J, leaving 6 bases between. The assay was immunoSEQ multiplex PCR, and TCRdb's table has in-frame clones only and misses some. The table has roughly 30,000 clones, about 93% seen once. The clonotype originates from a female donor with multiple sclerosis, enrolled in a pregnancy study. The V call is TRBV11-2, the J call TRBJ2-7, with unresolved D. The material sequenced was CD4+ T cells from peripheral blood mononuclear cells, taken in the second trimester of pregnancy. The CDR3 here is CASSLELDYEQYF. The CDR3 bases are TGTGCCAGCAGCTTAGAACTCGACTACGAGCAGTACTTC.